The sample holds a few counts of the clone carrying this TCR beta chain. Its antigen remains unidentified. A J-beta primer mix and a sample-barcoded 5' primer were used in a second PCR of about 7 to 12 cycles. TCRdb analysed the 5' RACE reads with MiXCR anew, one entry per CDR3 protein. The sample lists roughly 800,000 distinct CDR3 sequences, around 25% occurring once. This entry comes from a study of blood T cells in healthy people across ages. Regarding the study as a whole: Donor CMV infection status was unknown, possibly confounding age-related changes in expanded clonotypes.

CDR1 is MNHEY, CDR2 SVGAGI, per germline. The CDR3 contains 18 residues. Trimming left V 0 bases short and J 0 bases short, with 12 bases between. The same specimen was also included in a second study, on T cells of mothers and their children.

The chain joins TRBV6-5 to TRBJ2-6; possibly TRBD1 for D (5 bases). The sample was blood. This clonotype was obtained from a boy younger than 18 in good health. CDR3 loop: CASSYSWGGSSGANVLTF. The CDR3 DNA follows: TGTGCCAGCAGTTACTCCTGGGGCGGCAGCTCTGGGGCCAACGTCCTGACTTTC.